These 19 T cell receptor beta chains were sequenced from one sample in a study of blood T cell repertoires in COVID-19. Libraries were prepared by immunoSEQ multiplex PCR; TCRdb keeps only in-frame clonotypes and omits some of them. The data contain hundreds of thousands of clones, 70% to 90% of them singletons. Material: peripheral blood. The receptors were sampled from a woman in her sixties with COVID-19, enrolled during active disease.

The chain joins TRBV7-9 to TRBJ2-7; the D is unclear. Germline V gene sequence: CDR1 SEHNR, CDR2 FQNEAQ (reference sequence). The V gene lost 4 bases and the J gene lost 0 bases, with 10 bases spanning the gap. The CDR3 contains 14 residues. CDR3 DNA sequence: TGTGCCAGCAGCTCGACGGAGTACTCCTACGAGCAGTACTTC. Translation gives CASSSTEYSYEQYF.

The V gene is TRBV2, the J gene TRBJ1-3; unclear D gene. The CDR3 runs to 13 residues. V lost 6 bases, J lost 3 bases, and 9 bases lay in between. Per the germline V gene, CDR1 is SNHLY and CDR2 is FYNNEI. CDR3 nucleotide sequence: TGTGCCAGCAGAGAGGGTAGTGGAAACACCATATATTTT. Amino acids: CASREGSGNTIYF. Looking up the rest from reference TRBV2 and TRBJ1-3 gives the full variable domain: EPEVTQTPSHQVTQMGQEVILRCVPISNHLYFYWYRQILGQKVEFLVSFYNNEISEKSEIFDDQFSVERPDGSNFTLKIRSTKLEDSAMYFCASREGSGNTIYFGEGSWLTVV.

In this sample, this clone turned up once. The V call is TRBV5-1, the J call TRBJ2-3; the match to TRBD2 covers 10 bases. The V segment lost 3 bases and the J segment 4 bases; nucleotides outside the gene matches: 11. Germline V CDR1 and CDR2: SGHRS, YFSETQ. This CDR3 contains 17 residues. CDR3 sequence (DNA): TGCGCCAGCAGCTCCACTTTAGCGGGGGGCGCCCCAGATACGCAGTATTTT. Its translation: CASSSTLAGGAPDTQYF.

The chain uses TRBV5-1 and TRBJ1-5; D may be TRBD1 (6 bases). Germline CDR1 is SGHRS and CDR2 is YFSETQ. This CDR3 contains 15 residues. V was cut by 0 bases and J by 0 bases, with 7 bases left in between. The DNA of the CDR3 is TGCGCCAGCAGCTTGGGGACAGCTAGCAATCAGCCCCAGCATTTT. This translates into CASSLGTASNQPQHF.

The gene calls are TRBV10-1 and TRBJ2-2, with 9 bases that match TRBD1. CDR1 and CDR2 (germline): WNHNN, SYGVQD (reference sequence). CDR3 length: 16 residues. The junction had 6 bases not matched to a gene; V was cut back by 4 bases and J by 3 bases. In DNA, the CDR3 is TGCGCCAGCAGTGCTTCAACAGGGGGCGACACCGGGGAGCTGTTTTTT. It codes for CASSASTGGDTGELFF.

V gene TRBV3-1 (or the pseudogene TRBV3-2) combines with J gene TRBJ1-5; 8 nucleotides agree with TRBD1. Per the germline V gene, CDR1 is LGHDT and CDR2 is YNNKEL (reference sequence). This CDR3 region has 16 residues. Trimming took 2 bases from V and 2 from J; bases not matched to a gene: 5. The CDR3 spells CASSQRPGGGNQPQHF. The DNA for the CDR3 is TGTGCCAGCAGCCAACGTCCAGGGGGCGGCAATCAGCCCCAGCATTTT.

This clone was counted between two and nine times. V and J are TRBV10-1 and TRBJ1-2; 9 bases are shared with TRBD1. This CDR3 comprises 14 residues. Germline V gives CDR1 WNHNN, CDR2 SYGVQD (reference sequence). After removal of 8 bases from V and 1 base from J, the junction contained 5 bases not matched to a gene. CDR3 region: CASGTGGHNYGYTF. DNA for the CDR3: TGCGCCAGCGGAACAGGGGGCCATAACTATGGCTACACCTTC.

This clone was recorded only once. The rearrangement links TRBV5-4 to TRBJ2-2, with 7 nucleotides matching TRBD2. Germline lookup yields CDR1 SGHNT and CDR2 YYREEE (reference sequence). The ends lost 5 bases at V and 4 bases at J; junction bases unmatched: 2. The CDR3 consists of 13 residues. This CDR3 is CASSPGGTGELFF. The CDR3 DNA reads as TGTGCCAGCAGTCCGGGGGGCACCGGGGAGCTGTTTTTT. Complete variable domain (other parts from reference TRBV5-4 and TRBJ2-2): ETGVTQSPTHLIKTRGQQVTLRCSSQSGHNTVSWYQQALGQGPQFIFQYYREEENGRGNFPPRFSGLQFPNYSSELNVNALELDDSALYLCASSPGGTGELFFGEGSRLTVL.

Note on this clone: Distinct nucleotide sequences in the sample also encode this CDR3. The V call is TRBV5-1, the J call TRBJ1-4; 9 bases line up with TRBD1. The CDR3 contains 13 residues. Germline CDR1 reads SGHRS; CDR2 reads YFSETQ. V was clipped by 4 bases and J by 6 bases; unmatched bases: 1. The CDR3 here is CASSRQGDEKLFF. Written as DNA, the CDR3 is TGCGCCAGCAGCAGACAGGGGGATGAAAAACTGTTTTTT.

This chain links TRBV9 with TRBJ2-2; tentatively, D is TRBD2 (6 bases). The CDR3 consists of 16 residues. From germline, CDR1 is SGDLS and CDR2 YYNGEE. Trimming removed 0 bases from V and 5 bases from J, with 14 bases in between. The CDR3 DNA reads as TGTGCCAGCAGCGTAGACCCTCCCCTAGCGACCGGGGAGCTGTTTTTT. Translating it yields CASSVDPPLATGELFF.

Worth noting for this clone: In the same sample, other DNA sequences code for this CDR3. This rearrangement joins TRBV7-9 to TRBJ2-5, with no clear D. The CDR3 runs to 13 residues. V lost 1 base and J 1 base, leaving 4 bases between the germline ends. Germline V gene data show CDR1 as SEHNR and CDR2 as FQNEAQ (reference sequence). CDR3 DNA: TGTGCCAGCAGCTTAGGTCTCCAAGAGACCCAGTACTTC. Translating it yields CASSLGLQETQYF.

Here the CDR3 reads CASSSLPRGLGNQPQHF. As DNA, the CDR3 is TGTGCCAGCAGCTCCCTCCCAAGGGGTTTGGGCAATCAGCCCCAGCATTTT. This rearrangement joins TRBV7-2 to TRBJ1-5, with TRBD1 as a possible D gene (5 bases). Germline loops: CDR1 SGHTA, CDR2 FQGNSA. V was clipped by 4 bases and J by 2 bases, with 18 bases between them. This CDR3 contains 17 residues.

The J gene is TRBJ1-5, the V gene TRBV18, with TRBD1 identical over 8 bases. The trim removed 6 bases at V and 7 bases at J, leaving 8 bases unmatched. Germline CDR1 KGHSH, CDR2 LQKENI. CDR3 length: 14 residues. DNA for the CDR3: TGTGCCAGCTCCCAGGACAGGGCGGGACAGCCCCAGCATTTT. This codes for CASSQDRAGQPQHF.

V is TRBV30 and J is TRBJ1-4; 9 nucleotides match TRBD1. The CDR3 is made up of 16 amino acids. The V gene end was trimmed by 3 bases and the J gene end by 5 bases; junction bases not matched to a gene: 10. CDR1 GTSNPN and CDR2 SVGIG come from the germline V gene (reference sequence). The CDR3 region is CAWRTGGSPSNEKLFF. The DNA of the CDR3 is TGTGCCTGGAGAACAGGGGGCTCCCCCTCAAATGAAAAACTGTTTTTT.

The chain is built from TRBV5-8 and TRBJ2-5, with 9 nucleotides matching TRBD2. The CDR3 extends over 18 amino acids. V trimming: 4 bases; J trimming: 0 bases; junction bases outside the gene matches: 13. The germline gives CDR1 SGHTS, CDR2 YDEGEE. The CDR3 nucleotides are TGTGCCAGCAGCCTCGGGTCTAGCGGGACGCCCTACCAAGAGACCCAGTACTTC. Translating it yields CASSLGSSGTPYQETQYF. The complete variable domain, with remaining parts taken from reference TRBV5-8 and TRBJ2-5, reads EAGVTQSPTHLIKTRGQQATLRCSPISGHTSVYWYQQALGLGLQFLLWYDEGEERNRGNFPPRFSGRQFPNYSSELNVNALELEDSALYLCASSLGSSGTPYQETQYFGPGTRLLVL.

This clone was counted only a few times. CDR3 in amino acids: CASSLSGNQPQHF. CDR3 nucleotide sequence: TGTGCCAGCAGTTTATCCGGCAATCAGCCCCAGCATTTT. V and J are TRBV27 and TRBJ1-5; D remains ambiguous. The CDR3 length is 13 residues. Germline lookup yields CDR1 MNHEY and CDR2 SMNVEV (reference sequence). V shed 0 bases and J shed 2 bases, with 2 bases lying between them.

The chain carries TRBV10-3 and TRBJ2-5; D is perhaps TRBD2 (6 bases). Germline CDR1 reads ENHRY; CDR2 reads SYGVKD. V lost 10 bases and J 0 bases, leaving 15 bases between the germline ends. The CDR3 contains 14 residues. CDR3 sequence (DNA): TGTGCCACCCTTGCCGGCGGGAACCAAGAGACCCAGTACTTC. Translation gives CATLAGGNQETQYF.

The rearrangement uses TRBV9 and TRBJ2-3; 8 nucleotides line up with TRBD1. Germline lookup yields CDR1 SGDLS and CDR2 YYNGEE. V shed 0 bases, J shed 1 base, and the junction held 4 bases outside the gene matches. This CDR3 is 16 amino acids long. The CDR3 sequence is CASSVEQGQGTDTQYF. Here the CDR3 DNA reads TGTGCCAGCAGCGTAGAACAGGGACAGGGCACAGATACGCAGTATTTT.

The chain recombines TRBV11-3 with TRBJ2-1; TRBD2 matches at 7 bases. This CDR3 has 16 residues. The V segment lost 5 bases and the J segment 6 bases; nucleotides outside the gene matches: 13. The germline V gene has CDR1 SGHNT and CDR2 YENEEA. In nucleotides, the CDR3 is TGTGCCAGCAGCCCTGGTGGGACTACTCACACCAATGAGCAGTTCTTC. It encodes CASSPGGTTHTNEQFF.